This entry describes one T cell receptor (beta chain). V lost 5 bases, J lost 0 bases, and 8 bases lay in between. Germline CDR1 and CDR2: GTSNPN and SVGIG (reference sequence). This CDR3 spans 14 amino acids. The data were obtained in a study of blood T cell repertoires in COVID-19. Some clones are missing from TCRdb's copy, which holds only in-frame ones; the method was immunoSEQ multiplex PCR. The table lists under 300,000 clones, approximately 84% of them singletons. Specimen: PBMCs or T cells enriched from blood (not recorded which). The TCR originated in a woman aged 40 to 50 with acute COVID-19. J is TRBJ1-6 and V is TRBV30; D uncertain. CDR3 bases: TGTGCCTGGTCACAGAGCTCCTATAATTCACCCCTCCACTTT. Residues: CAWSQSSYNSPLHF. Full variable domain (outside the CDR3, taken from reference TRBV30 and TRBJ1-6): SQTIHQWPATLVQPVGSPLSLECTVEGTSNPNLYWYRQAAGRGLQLLFYSVGIGQISSEVPQNLSASRPQDRQFILSSKKLLLSDSGFYLCAWSQSSYNSPLHFGNGTRLTVT.